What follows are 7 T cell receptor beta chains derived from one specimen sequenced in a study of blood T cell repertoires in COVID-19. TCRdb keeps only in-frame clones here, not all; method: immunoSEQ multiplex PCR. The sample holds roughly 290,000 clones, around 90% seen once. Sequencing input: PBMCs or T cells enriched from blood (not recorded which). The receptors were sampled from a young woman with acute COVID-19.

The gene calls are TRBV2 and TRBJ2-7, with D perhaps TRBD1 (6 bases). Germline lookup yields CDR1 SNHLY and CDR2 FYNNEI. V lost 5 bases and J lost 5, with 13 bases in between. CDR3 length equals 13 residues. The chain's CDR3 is CASSFDRPHEQYF. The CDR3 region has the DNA TGTGCCAGCAGTTTCGACAGGCCCCACGAGCAGTACTTC.

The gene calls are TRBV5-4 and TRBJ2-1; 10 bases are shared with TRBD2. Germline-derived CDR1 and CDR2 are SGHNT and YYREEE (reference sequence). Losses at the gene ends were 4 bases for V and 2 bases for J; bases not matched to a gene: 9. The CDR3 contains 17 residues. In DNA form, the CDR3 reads TGTGCCAGCAGCCCAAAGGGCCTAGCGGGAGCCTACAATGAGCAGTTCTTC. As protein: CASSPKGLAGAYNEQFF.

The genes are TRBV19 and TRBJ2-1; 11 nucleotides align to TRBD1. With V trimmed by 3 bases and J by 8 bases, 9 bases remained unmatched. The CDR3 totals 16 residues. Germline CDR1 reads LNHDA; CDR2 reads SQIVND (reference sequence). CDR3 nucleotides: TGTGCCAGTAGTATCCCGCCGGGACAGGGGGGACATGAGCAGTTCTTC. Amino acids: CASSIPPGQGGHEQFF.

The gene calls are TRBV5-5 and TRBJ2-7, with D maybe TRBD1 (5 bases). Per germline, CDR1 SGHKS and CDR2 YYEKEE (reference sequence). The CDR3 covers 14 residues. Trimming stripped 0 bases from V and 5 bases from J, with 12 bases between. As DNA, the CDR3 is TGTGCCAGCAGCTTGGAGTGGGGCAGCGACGAGCAGTACTTC. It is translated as CASSLEWGSDEQYF. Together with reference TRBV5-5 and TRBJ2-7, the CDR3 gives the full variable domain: DAGVTQSPTHLIKTRGQQVTLRCSPISGHKSVSWYQQVLGQGPQFIFQYYEKEERGRGNFPDRFSARQFPNYSSELNVNALLLGDSALYLCASSLEWGSDEQYFGPGTRLTVT.

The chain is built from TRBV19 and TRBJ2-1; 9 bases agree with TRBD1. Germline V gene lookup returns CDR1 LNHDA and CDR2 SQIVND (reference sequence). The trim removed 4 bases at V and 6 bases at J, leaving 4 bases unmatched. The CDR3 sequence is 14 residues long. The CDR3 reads CASSRDRAPNEQFF. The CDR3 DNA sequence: TGTGCCAGTAGTAGGGACAGGGCTCCCAATGAGCAGTTCTTC.

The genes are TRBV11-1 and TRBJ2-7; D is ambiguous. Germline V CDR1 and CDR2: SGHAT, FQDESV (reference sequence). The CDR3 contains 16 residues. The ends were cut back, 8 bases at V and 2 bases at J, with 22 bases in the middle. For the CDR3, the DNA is TGTGCCAGCGCGTCTCAACTGTTGGGCAGCCCCTACGAGCAGTACTTC. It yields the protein CASASQLLGSPYEQYF. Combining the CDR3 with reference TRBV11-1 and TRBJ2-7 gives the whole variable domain EAEVAQSPRYKITEKSQAVAFWCDPISGHATLYWYRQILGQGPELLVQFQDESVVDDSQLPKDRFSAERLKGVDSTLKIQPAELGDSAMYLCASASQLLGSPYEQYFGPGTRLTVT.

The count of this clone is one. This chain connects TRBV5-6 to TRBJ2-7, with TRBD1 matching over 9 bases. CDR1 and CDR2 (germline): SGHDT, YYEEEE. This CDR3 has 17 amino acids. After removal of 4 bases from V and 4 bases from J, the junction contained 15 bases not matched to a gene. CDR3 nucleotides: TGTGCCAGCAGCCTACCGACAGGGGGTACCTCCGAGTACGAGCAGTACTTC. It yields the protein CASSLPTGGTSEYEQYF.